Listed below are T cell receptor beta chains from one sample, sequenced in a study of Ad26.COV2.S vaccination and SARS-CoV-2 variants. Clones were read by immunoSEQ multiplex PCR, and TCRdb kept only the in-frame ones, dropping some. Here the sample spans roughly 420,000 clones, more than 75% being singletons. The starting material was peripheral blood, obtained in a trial of Ad26.COV2.S vaccine versus placebo. These receptors all come from a person aged 18-60 years who received the Ad26.COV2.S COVID-19 vaccine or a placebo. Both conserved end residues are part of each CDR3. The D gene is left open where the match is weak. Only some rows state a clone size, as once, few, many or a class for expanded clones.

D	length	J	size	V	DNA	CDR3
TRBD1	15	TRBJ2-3	NA	TRBV15	TGTGCCACCAGCAGAGATCGACAGGGTGTGGATACGCAGTATTTT	CATSRDRQGVDTQYF
NA	12	TRBJ2-2	NA	TRBV12-3/TRBV12-4	TGTGCCAGCAGTTTAGCGACCGGGGAGCTGTTTTTT	CASSLATGELFF
NA	14	TRBJ1-2	NA	TRBV4-1	TGCGCCAGCAGCCAAGAGTGGGGGACGGCCCAGTACACCTTC	CASSQEWGTAQYTF
TRBD2	13	TRBJ2-1	NA	TRBV6-5	TGTGCCAGCAGCACTAGCGGGGGCGATGAGCAGTTCTTC	CASSTSGGDEQFF
NA	14	TRBJ2-7	NA	TRBV4-3	TGCGCCAGCAGCCATCATTTGGCCGAGGGAGAGCAGTACTTC	CASSHHLAEGEQYF
NA	13	TRBJ1-4	once	TRBV19	TGTGCCAGTAGCTTCGACAGGTTTGGAAAACTGTTTTTT	CASSFDRFGKLFF
NA	15	TRBJ1-4	NA	TRBV7-8	TGTGCCAGCAGCCCCCCCGACATGATTAATGAAAAACTGTTTTTT	CASSPPDMINEKLFF
TRBD1	15	TRBJ2-5	NA	TRBV7-2	TGTGCCAGCAGCCCGACAGGGGTAGTCGGGGAGACCCAGTACTTC	CASSPTGVVGETQYF
NA	14	TRBJ2-7	NA	TRBV7-9	TGTGCCAGCAGCCCCGGGGGCGCCACCTACGAGCAGTACTTC	CASSPGGATYEQYF
NA	15	TRBJ2-3	NA	TRBV7-2	TGTGCCAGCACCTCTTATCCCGGGAGCACAGATACGCAGTATTTT	CASTSYPGSTDTQYF
NA	14	TRBJ2-7	NA	TRBV6-5	TGTGCCAGCTCAGGGACGGATTCCCTCTACGAGCAGTACTTC	CASSGTDSLYEQYF
NA	12	TRBJ1-3	NA	TRBV12-3/TRBV12-4	TGTGCCAGCCGACTGGGGGGAAACACCATATATTTT	CASRLGGNTIYF
NA	13	TRBJ1-6	NA	TRBV4-3	TGCGCCAGCAGCCCGGGTTCTAATTCACCCCTCCACTTT	CASSPGSNSPLHF
TRBD1	14	TRBJ2-7	NA	TRBV6-6	TGTGCCAGCAGTTTTACCGGGACAGTCTACGAGCAGTACTTC	CASSFTGTVYEQYF
TRBD1	13	TRBJ1-5	NA	TRBV5-6	TGTGCCAGCAGCAAGACAGGGCACCAGCCCCAGCATTTT	CASSKTGHQPQHF
NA	13	TRBJ1-1	NA	TRBV28	TGTGCCAGCCGTCTGTCGGCGAACACTGAAGCTTTCTTT	CASRLSANTEAFF
TRBD1	17	TRBJ2-7	NA	TRBV27	TGTGCCAGCAGTTTGTCCCCCGGACAGGGAAGCTCCTACGAGCAGTACTTC	CASSLSPGQGSSYEQYF
NA	14	TRBJ1-1	NA	TRBV7-8	TGTGCCAGCAGCTCCAGCTCAGGGAACACTGAAGCTTTCTTT	CASSSSSGNTEAFF
NA	15	TRBJ1-3	NA	TRBV5-1	TGCGCCAGCAGCTTTGGCAGGGCTTCTGGAAACACCATATATTTT	CASSFGRASGNTIYF
NA	15	TRBJ2-2	NA	TRBV7-6	TGTGCCAGCAGCTACGGGACAACGAACACCGGGGAGCTGTTTTTT	CASSYGTTNTGELFF